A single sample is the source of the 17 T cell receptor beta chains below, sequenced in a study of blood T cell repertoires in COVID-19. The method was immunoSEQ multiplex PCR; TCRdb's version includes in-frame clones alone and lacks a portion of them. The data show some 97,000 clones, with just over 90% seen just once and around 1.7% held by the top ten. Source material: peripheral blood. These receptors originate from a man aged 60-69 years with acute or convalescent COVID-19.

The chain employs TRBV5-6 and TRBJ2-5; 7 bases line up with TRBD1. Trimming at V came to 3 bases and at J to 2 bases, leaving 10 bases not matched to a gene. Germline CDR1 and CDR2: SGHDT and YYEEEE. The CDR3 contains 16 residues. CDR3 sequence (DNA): TGTGCCAGCAGCTCCACCCGACAGGGTCAACAAGAGACCCAGTACTTC. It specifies CASSSTRQGQQETQYF.

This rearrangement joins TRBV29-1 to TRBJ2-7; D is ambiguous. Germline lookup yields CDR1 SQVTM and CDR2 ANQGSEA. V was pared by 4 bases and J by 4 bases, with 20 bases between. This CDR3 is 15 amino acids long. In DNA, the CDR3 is TGCAGCGTTGGTTACTGGGCCCCTTTGGGTTACGAGCAGTACTTC. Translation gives CSVGYWAPLGYEQYF.

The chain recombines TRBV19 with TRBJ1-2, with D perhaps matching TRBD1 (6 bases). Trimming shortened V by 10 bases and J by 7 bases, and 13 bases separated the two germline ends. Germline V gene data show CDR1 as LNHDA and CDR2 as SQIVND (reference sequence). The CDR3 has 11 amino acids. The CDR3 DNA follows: TGTGCCACGAGGACAGCGGCTGGCTACACCTTC. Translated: CATRTAAGYTF. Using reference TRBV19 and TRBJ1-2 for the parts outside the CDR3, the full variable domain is DGGITQSPKYLFRKEGQNVTLSCEQNLNHDAMYWYRQDPGQGLRLIYYSQIVNDFQKGDIAEGYSVSREKKESFPLTVTSAQKNPTAFYLCATRTAAGYTFGSGTRLTVV.

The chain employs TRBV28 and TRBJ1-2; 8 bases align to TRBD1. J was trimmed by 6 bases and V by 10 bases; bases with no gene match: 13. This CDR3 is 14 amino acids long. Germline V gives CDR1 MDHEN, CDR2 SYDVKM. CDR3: CATVRSPGGDGYTF. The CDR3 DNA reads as TGTGCCACCGTCCGAAGCCCAGGGGGCGATGGCTACACCTTC.

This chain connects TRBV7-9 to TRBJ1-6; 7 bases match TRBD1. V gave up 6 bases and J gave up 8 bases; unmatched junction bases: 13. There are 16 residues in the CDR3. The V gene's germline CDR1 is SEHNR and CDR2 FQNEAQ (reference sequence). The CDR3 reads CASRQATRQGDSPLHF. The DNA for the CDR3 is TGTGCCAGCAGACAAGCGACCCGACAGGGTGATTCACCCCTCCACTTT.

The CDR3: CASSILSGNTYNSPLHF. In DNA, the CDR3 is TGTGCCAGCAGCATCCTATCAGGGAACACCTATAATTCACCCCTCCACTTT. The gene calls are TRBV7-2 and TRBJ1-6; D possibly corresponds to TRBD1 (5 bases). Germline CDR1 and CDR2: SGHTA and FQGNSA. Deletions cut 5 bases from V and 2 bases from J, with 16 bases between. The CDR3 totals 17 residues. Full variable domain (remainder filled in from reference TRBV7-2 and TRBJ1-6): GAGVSQSPSNKVTEKGKDVELRCDPISGHTALYWYRQSLGQGLEFLIYFQGNSAPDKSGLPSDRFSAERTGGSVSTLTIQRTQQEDSAVYLCASSILSGNTYNSPLHFGNGTRLTVT.

The chain's CDR3 is CATSSPRETQYF. The CDR3 DNA sequence: TGTGCCACCAGCAGTCCTAGGGAGACCCAGTACTTC. The genes are TRBV15 and TRBJ2-5; unclear D gene. In germline, CDR1 is LNHNV, CDR2 YYDKDF (reference sequence). This CDR3 spans 12 amino acids. V was clipped by 3 bases and J by 5 bases, with 7 bases between them. Full variable domain (outside the CDR3, taken from reference TRBV15 and TRBJ2-5): DAMVIQNPRYQVTQFGKPVTLSCSQTLNHNVMYWYQQKSSQAPKLLFHYYDKDFNNEADTPDNFQSRRPNTSFCFLDIRSPGLGDTAMYLCATSSPRETQYFGPGTRLLVL.

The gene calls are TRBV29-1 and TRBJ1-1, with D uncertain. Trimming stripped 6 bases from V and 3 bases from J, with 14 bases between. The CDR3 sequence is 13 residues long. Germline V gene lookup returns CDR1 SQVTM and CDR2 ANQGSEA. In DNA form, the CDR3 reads TGCAGCGTCGCCACTTCGAGGGACACTGAAGCTTTCTTT. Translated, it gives CSVATSRDTEAFF.

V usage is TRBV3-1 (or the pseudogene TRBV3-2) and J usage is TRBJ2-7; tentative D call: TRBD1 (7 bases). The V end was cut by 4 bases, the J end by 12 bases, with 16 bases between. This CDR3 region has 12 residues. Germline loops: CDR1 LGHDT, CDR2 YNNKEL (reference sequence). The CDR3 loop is CASSPAQGGWYF. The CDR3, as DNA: TGTGCCAGCAGCCCCGCCCAGGGGGGTTGGTACTTC.

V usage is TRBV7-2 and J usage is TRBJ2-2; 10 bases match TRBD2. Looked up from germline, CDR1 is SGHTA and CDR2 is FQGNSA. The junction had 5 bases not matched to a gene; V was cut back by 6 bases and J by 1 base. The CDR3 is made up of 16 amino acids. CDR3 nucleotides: TGTGCCAGCAGTCCACCTAGCGGGGGGAACACCGGGGAGCTGTTTTTT. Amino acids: CASSPPSGGNTGELFF.

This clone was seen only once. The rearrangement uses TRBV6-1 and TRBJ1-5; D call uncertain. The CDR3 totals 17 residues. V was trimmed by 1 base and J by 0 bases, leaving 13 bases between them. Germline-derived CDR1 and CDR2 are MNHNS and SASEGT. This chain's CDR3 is CASSEVTLRYSNQPQHF. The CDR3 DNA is TGTGCCAGCAGTGAAGTCACGCTTAGATATAGCAATCAGCCCCAGCATTTT.

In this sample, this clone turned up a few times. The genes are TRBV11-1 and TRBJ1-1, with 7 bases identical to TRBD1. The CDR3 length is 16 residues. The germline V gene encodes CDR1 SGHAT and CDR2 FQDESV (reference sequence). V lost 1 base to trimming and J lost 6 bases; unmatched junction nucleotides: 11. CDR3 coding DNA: TGTGCCAGCAGCTTAGATCTGGGCAGGGGGTTCTCTGAAGCTTTCTTT. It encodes CASSLDLGRGFSEAFF.

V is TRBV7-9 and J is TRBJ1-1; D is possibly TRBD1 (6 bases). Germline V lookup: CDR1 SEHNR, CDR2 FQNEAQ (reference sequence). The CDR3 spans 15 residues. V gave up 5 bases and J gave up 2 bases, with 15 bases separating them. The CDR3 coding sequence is TGTGCCAGCAGCAGGACCCGGACAGTTAACACTGAAGCTTTCTTT. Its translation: CASSRTRTVNTEAFF.

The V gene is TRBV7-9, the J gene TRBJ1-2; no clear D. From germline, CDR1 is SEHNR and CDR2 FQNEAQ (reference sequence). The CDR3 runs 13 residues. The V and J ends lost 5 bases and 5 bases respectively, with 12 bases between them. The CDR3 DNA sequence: TGTGCCAGCAGCGTAATTGGACTATATGGCTACACCTTC. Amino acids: CASSVIGLYGYTF.

The CDR3 reads CASSAGQVDYEQYF. CDR3 coding DNA: TGCGCCAGCAGTGCGGGACAGGTTGACTACGAGCAGTACTTC. The chain joins TRBV5-1 to TRBJ2-7; 8 nucleotides agree with TRBD1. In germline, CDR1 is SGHRS, CDR2 YFSETQ. The V gene end was trimmed by 5 bases and the J gene end by 3 bases; junction bases not matched to a gene: 7. This CDR3 spans 14 amino acids.

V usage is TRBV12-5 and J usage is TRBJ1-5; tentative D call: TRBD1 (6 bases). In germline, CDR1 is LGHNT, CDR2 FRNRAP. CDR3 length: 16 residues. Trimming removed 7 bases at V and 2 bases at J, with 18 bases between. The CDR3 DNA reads TGTGCTAGTGTCTGGGGGCATCCGGGCGGCAATCAGCCCCAGCATTTT. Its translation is CASVWGHPGGNQPQHF. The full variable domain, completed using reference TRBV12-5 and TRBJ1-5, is DARVTQTPRHKVTEMGQEVTMRCQPILGHNTVFWYRQTMMQGLELLAYFRNRAPLDDSGMPKDRFSAEMPDATLATLKIQPSEPRDSAVYFCASVWGHPGGNQPQHFGDGTRLSIL.

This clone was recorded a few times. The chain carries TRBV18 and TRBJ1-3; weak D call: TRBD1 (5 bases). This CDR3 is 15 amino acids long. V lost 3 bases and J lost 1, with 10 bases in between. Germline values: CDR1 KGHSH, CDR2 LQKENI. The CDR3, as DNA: TGTGCCAGCTCACCGGGCAGGGCTTCTGGAAACACCATATATTTT. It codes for CASSPGRASGNTIYF.